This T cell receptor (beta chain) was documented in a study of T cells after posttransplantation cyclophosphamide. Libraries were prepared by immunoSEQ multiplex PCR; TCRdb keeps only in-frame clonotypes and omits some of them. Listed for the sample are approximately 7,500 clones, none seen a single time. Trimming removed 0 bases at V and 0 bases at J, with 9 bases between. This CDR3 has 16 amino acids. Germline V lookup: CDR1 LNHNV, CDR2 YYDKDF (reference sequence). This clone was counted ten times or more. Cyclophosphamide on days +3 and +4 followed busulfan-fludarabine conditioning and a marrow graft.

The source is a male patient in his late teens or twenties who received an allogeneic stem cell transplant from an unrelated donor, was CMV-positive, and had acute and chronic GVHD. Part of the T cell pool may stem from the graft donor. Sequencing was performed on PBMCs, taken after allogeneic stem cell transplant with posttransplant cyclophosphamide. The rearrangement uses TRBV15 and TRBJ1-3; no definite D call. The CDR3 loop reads CATSRDLARSGNTIYF. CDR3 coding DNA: TGTGCCACCAGCAGAGATCTAGCACGCTCTGGAAACACCATATATTTT. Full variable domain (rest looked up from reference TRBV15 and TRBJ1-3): DAMVIQNPRYQVTQFGKPVTLSCSQTLNHNVMYWYQQKSSQAPKLLFHYYDKDFNNEADTPDNFQSRRPNTSFCFLDIRSPGLGDTAMYLCATSRDLARSGNTIYFGEGSWLTVV.